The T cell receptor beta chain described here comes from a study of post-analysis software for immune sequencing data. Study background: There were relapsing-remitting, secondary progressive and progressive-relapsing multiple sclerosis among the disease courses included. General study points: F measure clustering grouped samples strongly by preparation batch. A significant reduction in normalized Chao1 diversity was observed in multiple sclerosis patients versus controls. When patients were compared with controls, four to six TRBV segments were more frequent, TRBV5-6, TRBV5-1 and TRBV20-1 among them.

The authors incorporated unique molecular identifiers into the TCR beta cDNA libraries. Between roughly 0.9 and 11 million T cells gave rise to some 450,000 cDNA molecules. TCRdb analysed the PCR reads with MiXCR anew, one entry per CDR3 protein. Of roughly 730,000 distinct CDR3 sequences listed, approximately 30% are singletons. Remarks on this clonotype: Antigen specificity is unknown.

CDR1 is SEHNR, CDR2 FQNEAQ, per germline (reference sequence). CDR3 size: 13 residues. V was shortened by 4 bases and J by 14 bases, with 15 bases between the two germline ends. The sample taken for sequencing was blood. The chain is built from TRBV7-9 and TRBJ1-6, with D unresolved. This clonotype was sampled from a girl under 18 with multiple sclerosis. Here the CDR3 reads CASSSDPQWTLHF. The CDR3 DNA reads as TGTGCCAGCAGCTCGGACCCACAATGGACCCTCCACTTT.